The T cell receptor (beta chain) described here comes from a study of T cell clones after liver transplantation. Alloreactive TCRbeta sequences came from sequencing proliferating CFSE-low cells in the MLR. Between the trimmed V and J ends, which lost 4 bases and 6 bases, there was a span of 9 bases. Germline lookup yields CDR1 MDHEN and CDR2 SYDVKM. The CDR3 loop spans 12 amino acids. The assay was immunoSEQ multiplex PCR, and TCRdb's table has in-frame clones only and misses some. The sample includes a few thousand clones, roughly two fifths of them seen just once. This clone was detected only a few times. Its antigen is unknown.

Sequences were obtained from CD4+ T cells from cultured PBMCs. The chain has TRBV28 and TRBJ1-1; no firm D call. The origin of this receptor is a human patient who received a liver transplant. Some of these T cells may belong to the graft donor. CDR3: CASSSFGSEAFF. The CDR3 DNA follows: TGTGCCAGCAGTTCATTCGGATCTGAAGCTTTCTTT. The full variable domain, in which reference TRBV28 and TRBJ1-1 provide the parts outside the CDR3, is DVKVTQSSRYLVKRTGEKVFLECVQDMDHENMFWYRQDPGLGLRLIYFSYDVKMKEKGDIPEGYSVSREKKERFSLILESASTNQTSMYLCASSSFGSEAFFGQGTRLTVV.